This T cell receptor beta chain was captured in a study of cytomegalovirus exposure and HLA in healthy donors. Study-level findings and limits: Relative to the approximately 680-donor mean, N-insertions were reportedly fewer in an Asian-associated ancestry cluster in a later analysis. Analysis performed later showed TCR beta chains linked to HLA being more clonally expanded than equally common others.

The study sampled nominally healthy donors, though unrecorded immune exposures were likely. V was trimmed by 2 bases and J by 10 bases, leaving 15 bases between them. The germline CDR1 and CDR2 sequences are KGHSH and LQKENI. The CDR3 consists of 14 residues. Both 60 Vbeta primers and 13 Jbeta primers went into the PCR. Assay: immunoSEQ multiplex PCR; the TCRdb copy retains only in-frame clones and omits some. This sample has roughly 120,000 clones; less than 80% occur once, and the top ten carry 11%. Turning to this clone: The antigen remains undetermined.

The chain couples TRBV18 to TRBJ2-1; weak D call: TRBD2 (5 bases). The specimen was PBMCs. The origin of this receptor is a woman in her fifties or sixties in good health and CMV-seropositive. CDR3 nucleotide sequence: TGTGCCAGCTCACCATCGGGAACTGCAAGAGAGCAGTTCTTC. The encoded protein is CASSPSGTAREQFF. Combining the CDR3 with reference TRBV18 and TRBJ2-1 gives the whole variable domain NAGVMQNPRHLVRRRGQEARLRCSPMKGHSHVYWYRQLPEEGLKFMVYLQKENIIDESGMPKERFSAEFPKEGPSILRIQQVVRGDSAAYFCASSPSGTAREQFFGPGTRLTVL.